This entry lists 24 T cell receptor beta chains sequenced from one sample in a study of control samples from healthy donors and cancer patients. The repertoire was sequenced with immunoSEQ multiplex PCR; TCRdb's copy has only in-frame clones and lacks some. The repertoire consists of 82,000 or so clones, with 85% to 95% occurring once and the leading ten covering approximately 4.8%. What was sequenced was blood. The receptors were gathered from a woman between 18 and 29 years old in good health.

The chain couples TRBV29-1 to TRBJ2-2; 8 bases match TRBD1. This CDR3 comprises 13 residues. J was trimmed by 4 bases and V by 3 bases; bases with no gene match: 1. CDR1 is SQVTM, CDR2 ANQGSEA, per germline. This CDR3 reads CSVDRGRTGELFF. Here the CDR3 DNA reads TGCAGCGTTGACAGGGGGCGCACCGGGGAGCTGTTTTTT.

The V call is TRBV7-8, the J call TRBJ1-1; 8 nucleotides line up with TRBD1. V lost 5 bases to trimming and J lost 4 bases; unmatched junction nucleotides: 6. The CDR3 length is 14 residues. Germline V gene sequence: CDR1 SGHVS, CDR2 FQNEAQ. CDR3 loop: CASSANRGFTEAFF. CDR3 in DNA: TGTGCCAGCAGCGCCAACAGGGGGTTCACTGAAGCTTTCTTT. Based on the CDR3 plus reference TRBV7-8 and TRBJ1-1, the full variable domain is GAGVSQSPRYKVAKRGQDVALRCDPISGHVSLFWYQQALGQGPEFLTYFQNEAQLDKSGLPSDRFFAERPEGSVSTLKIQRTQQEDSAVYLCASSANRGFTEAFFGQGTRLTVV.

The V gene is TRBV19, the J gene TRBJ1-6; maybe TRBD1 (5 bases). V lost 4 bases and J 7 bases, leaving 14 bases between the germline ends. CDR1 and CDR2 from the germline V gene are LNHDA and SQIVND (reference sequence). The CDR3 totals 15 residues. CDR3 in amino acids: CASSTKGPRNSPLHF. The CDR3 DNA is TGTGCCAGTAGTACCAAGGGACCGAGGAATTCACCCCTCCACTTT. Drawing the rest from reference TRBV19 and TRBJ1-6, the complete variable domain is DGGITQSPKYLFRKEGQNVTLSCEQNLNHDAMYWYRQDPGQGLRLIYYSQIVNDFQKGDIAEGYSVSREKKESFPLTVTSAQKNPTAFYLCASSTKGPRNSPLHFGNGTRLTVT.

The genes are TRBV9 and TRBJ2-7; the D gene is possibly TRBD2 (7 bases). The length of the CDR3 is 18 residues. The germline V and J ends were trimmed by 2 bases and 2 bases, with 23 bases remaining between them. Per the germline V gene, CDR1 is SGDLS and CDR2 is YYNGEE. The DNA for the CDR3 is TGTGCCAGCAGCGTGGGACAAAGGGGGGGAGGGCCAGCCTACGAGCAGTACTTC. Translated: CASSVGQRGGGPAYEQYF.

This chain uses TRBV15 with TRBJ1-6; D unresolved. The CDR3 contains 14 residues. Germline lookup yields CDR1 LNHNV and CDR2 YYDKDF (reference sequence). The V and J ends lost 3 bases and 10 bases respectively, with 13 bases between them. The CDR3 DNA reads TGTGCCACCAGCAGGGGCGCTTTGAACTCACCCCTCCACTTT. Its protein product is CATSRGALNSPLHF.

Notes on this clone: In the same sample, other DNA sequences code for this CDR3. The chain has TRBV19 and TRBJ2-3; D may be TRBD1 or TRBD2 (5 bases each). V lost 3 bases and J lost 2, with 9 bases in between. The CDR3 loop spans 14 amino acids. CDR1 and CDR2 (germline): LNHDA, SQIVND (reference sequence). CDR3 amino acids: CASSIYGATDTQYF. In DNA, the CDR3 is TGTGCCAGTAGTATTTACGGGGCCACAGATACGCAGTATTTT.

The V and J genes are TRBV4-1 and TRBJ1-5, with D tentatively TRBD1 (5 bases). Germline V CDR1 and CDR2: MGHRA, YSYEKL. The germline V and J ends were trimmed by 0 bases and 5 bases, with 11 bases remaining between them. CDR3 size: 15 residues. Here the CDR3 reads CASSQDRQLDQPQHF. CDR3 sequence (DNA): TGCGCCAGCAGCCAAGACAGACAGCTAGATCAGCCCCAGCATTTT.

The chain couples TRBV7-8 to TRBJ2-7, with TRBD2 matching 8 bases. Losses at the gene ends were 5 bases for V and 5 bases for J; bases not matched to a gene: 11. The germline CDR1 and CDR2 sequences are SGHVS and FQNEAQ. The CDR3 extends over 15 amino acids. Here the CDR3 DNA reads TGTGCCAGCAGCCATGGAAGACGGGGGGGCCACGAGCAGTACTTC. This encodes CASSHGRRGGHEQYF. Combining the CDR3 with reference TRBV7-8 and TRBJ2-7 gives the whole variable domain GAGVSQSPRYKVAKRGQDVALRCDPISGHVSLFWYQQALGQGPEFLTYFQNEAQLDKSGLPSDRFFAERPEGSVSTLKIQRTQQEDSAVYLCASSHGRRGGHEQYFGPGTRLTVT.

The gene calls are TRBV2 and TRBJ2-1, with D tentatively TRBD2 (6 bases). Trimming shortened V by 6 bases and J by 3 bases, and 15 bases separated the two germline ends. The germline gives CDR1 SNHLY, CDR2 FYNNEI. The CDR3 length is 15 residues. The chain's CDR3 is CASSPRDLNYNEQFF. The DNA for the CDR3 is TGTGCCAGCAGCCCCCGGGACTTAAACTACAATGAGCAGTTCTTC.

The genes are TRBV27 and TRBJ2-3, with 13 bases fitting TRBD2. J gave up 0 bases and V 3 bases, and 3 bases lay outside the gene matches. This CDR3 has 17 residues. The germline CDR1 and CDR2 sequences are MNHEY and SMNVEV (reference sequence). This CDR3 reads CASSLSGLAGSTDTQYF. In DNA, the CDR3 is TGTGCCAGCAGTTTGTCGGGACTAGCGGGAAGCACAGATACGCAGTATTTT.

The chain recombines TRBV28 with TRBJ1-2; D perhaps matches TRBD1 (5 bases). Trimming stripped 2 bases from V and 8 bases from J, with 12 bases between. CDR3 size: 13 residues. Germline V gene data show CDR1 as MDHEN and CDR2 as SYDVKM. CDR3 sequence reads: CASSLERGYGYTF. The CDR3 DNA is TGTGCCAGCAGTTTAGAGAGGGGTTACGGCTACACCTTC.

The chain's CDR3 is CASSPRQGGIYGYTF. In DNA, the CDR3 is TGTGCCAGTAGTCCCCGACAGGGGGGCATCTATGGCTACACCTTC. The genes are TRBV19 and TRBJ1-2; 9 bases map to TRBD1. V shed 5 bases, J shed 4 bases, and the junction held 8 bases outside the gene matches. The V gene's germline CDR1 is LNHDA and CDR2 SQIVND (reference sequence). The CDR3 spans 15 residues.

This chain connects TRBV4-3 to TRBJ1-1; D unclear. The CDR3 length is 13 residues. Germline CDR1 LGHNA, CDR2 YSLEER. With 3 bases removed from V and 3 bases from J, the gap between germline ends came to 8 bases. The CDR3 DNA sequence: TGCGCCAGCAGCCATAGGTGGGACACTGAAGCTTTCTTT. Encoded protein: CASSHRWDTEAFF.

V gene TRBV20-1 combines with J gene TRBJ2-7, with 8 positions matching TRBD1. Germline V gene sequence: CDR1 DFQATT, CDR2 SNEGSKA (reference sequence). V lost 3 bases to trimming and J lost 5 bases; unmatched junction nucleotides: 15. This CDR3 has 16 amino acids. This chain's CDR3 is CSASYPQGVQSDEQYF. The CDR3 bases are TGCAGTGCTAGTTACCCACAGGGGGTGCAATCCGACGAGCAGTACTTC.

The V gene is TRBV7-8, the J gene TRBJ2-3; D not resolved. This CDR3 has 12 amino acids. Germline assignment: CDR1 SGHVS and CDR2 FQNEAQ. V lost 5 bases and J 4 bases, leaving 7 bases between the germline ends. In DNA form, the CDR3 reads TGTGCCAGCAGCCGAGACGCAGATACGCAGTATTTT. This encodes CASSRDADTQYF. Supplemented by reference TRBV7-8 and TRBJ2-3, the full variable domain reads GAGVSQSPRYKVAKRGQDVALRCDPISGHVSLFWYQQALGQGPEFLTYFQNEAQLDKSGLPSDRFFAERPEGSVSTLKIQRTQQEDSAVYLCASSRDADTQYFGPGTRLTVL.

This chain links TRBV28 with TRBJ1-4; maybe TRBD1 (6 bases). There are 15 residues in the CDR3. V was cut by 6 bases and J by 4 bases, with 15 bases left in between. Germline CDR1 and CDR2: MDHEN and SYDVKM. In DNA form, the CDR3 reads TGTGCCAGCAGCCCCGGGGGGGCAATTAATGAAAAACTGTTTTTT. It encodes CASSPGGAINEKLFF. Together with reference TRBV28 and TRBJ1-4, the CDR3 gives the full variable domain: DVKVTQSSRYLVKRTGEKVFLECVQDMDHENMFWYRQDPGLGLRLIYFSYDVKMKEKGDIPEGYSVSREKKERFSLILESASTNQTSMYLCASSPGGAINEKLFFGSGTQLSVL.

The chain recombines TRBV21-1 with TRBJ2-5; the table gives TRBD1 as D, unverified against the DNA. TRBV21-1 is designated a pseudogene. The CDR3 covers 14 residues. CDR3: CASSKVQGLSTQYF. CDR3 sequence (DNA): TGTGCCAGCAGCAAAGTCCAGGGTTTGAGTACCCAGTACTTC.

The DNA of the CDR3 is TGTGCCAGCAGCTCCCAGGGAGGTGAAAAACTGTTTTTT. Protein: CASSSQGGEKLFF. The chain uses TRBV7-3 and TRBJ1-4; tentatively, D is TRBD1 (5 bases). Germline values: CDR1 SGHTA, CDR2 FQGTGA. V lost 4 bases and J 7 bases, leaving 10 bases between the germline ends. This CDR3 contains 13 residues.

The chain uses TRBV5-6 and TRBJ1-6; a possible D gene is TRBD1 (6 bases). V dropped 3 bases and J dropped 2 bases, with 12 bases sitting between them. This CDR3 has 16 residues. The germline V gene has CDR1 SGHDT and CDR2 YYEEEE. The CDR3: CASSSGHQTYNSPLHF. CDR3 DNA: TGTGCCAGCAGCTCGGGACACCAAACCTATAATTCACCCCTCCACTTT.

The chain combines TRBV25-1 with TRBJ2-5; D not certain. V was clipped by 3 bases and J by 4 bases, with 18 bases between them. Germline V CDR1 and CDR2: MGHDK, SYGVNS. The CDR3 is made up of 16 amino acids. CDR3: CASSDPRVALGETQYF. The CDR3, as DNA: TGTGCCAGCAGTGATCCCCGGGTTGCTTTAGGAGAGACCCAGTACTTC.

J is TRBJ1-5 and V is TRBV6-2 or TRBV6-3; maybe TRBD1 (6 bases). CDR1 MNHEY and CDR2 SVGEGT come from the germline V gene. Trimming stripped 11 bases from V and 2 bases from J, with 16 bases between. This CDR3 region has 14 residues. The CDR3 DNA reads as TGTGCCGGGAGCCGTTCAGGGGGCAATCAGCCCCAGCATTTT. Translation: CAGSRSGGNQPQHF.

The chain recombines TRBV6-2 or TRBV6-3 with TRBJ2-2; D is perhaps TRBD2 (5 bases). Germline V gives CDR1 MNHEY, CDR2 SVGEGT. The CDR3 covers 13 residues. V was cut by 5 bases and J by 7 bases, with 11 bases left in between. DNA of the CDR3: TGTGCCAGCAGTCGACTACTTATCGGGGAGCTGTTTTTT. Amino acid sequence: CASSRLLIGELFF.

The chain links TRBV27 to TRBJ2-5; 7 positions agree with TRBD2. Germline lookup yields CDR1 MNHEY and CDR2 SMNVEV (reference sequence). V gave up 6 bases and J gave up 10 bases; unmatched junction bases: 8. This CDR3 contains 12 residues. The CDR3 loop reads CASSEVGRDQYF. The CDR3 nucleotides are TGTGCCAGCAGCGAGGTGGGGAGGGACCAGTACTTC.

Here the CDR3 DNA reads TGTGCCAGCAGCAAAATAGACAGTACTGTCGGGGAGCTGTTTTTT. Protein product: CASSKIDSTVGELFF. The chain joins TRBV9 to TRBJ2-2; maybe TRBD1 (5 bases). The CDR3 is made up of 15 amino acids. Deletions cut 4 bases from V and 7 bases from J, with 17 bases between. Germline V gives CDR1 SGDLS, CDR2 YYNGEE.